This TCR beta chain originates from a study of blood T cell repertoires in COVID-19. Study background: In each case, the material was cDNA or gDNA derived from T cells, B-cell-depleted T cells, or PBMCs.

Assay: immunoSEQ multiplex PCR; the TCRdb copy retains only in-frame clones and omits some. The data contain about 280,000 clones, 65% to 90% of them singletons. CDR3 size: 13 residues. Germline V lookup: CDR1 SGHTA, CDR2 FQGTGA. V shed 3 bases and J shed 9 bases, with 12 bases lying between them. As concerns this clone: At the DNA level, this CDR3 is encoded by other sequences in the same sample as well.

This TCR came from a man aged 50 to 60 with active or convalescent COVID-19. The chain is built from TRBV7-3 and TRBJ2-1; D possibly corresponds to TRBD2 (6 bases). Sequenced material: peripheral blood. The CDR3 reads CASSLLAGSEQFF. The DNA of the CDR3 is TGTGCCAGCAGCTTGCTGGCGGGAAGTGAGCAGTTCTTC. Full variable domain (rest looked up from reference TRBV7-3 and TRBJ2-1): GAGVSQTPSNKVTEKGKYVELRCDPISGHTALYWYRQSLGQGPEFLIYFQGTGAADDSGLPNDRFFAVRPEGSVSTLKIQRTERGDSAVYLCASSLLAGSEQFFGPGTRLTVL.